Sequencing of this T cell receptor beta chain was carried out in a study of glioma-infiltrating T cells after dendritic cell vaccination. At the level of the study: Patients received autologous tumor lysate-pulsed dendritic cell vaccination between the early 2000s and the early 2010s. Patients received three intradermal dendritic cell vaccine injections at biweekly intervals.

Concerning this clone itself: Its antigen is as yet unknown.

This table comes from immunoSEQ multiplex PCR, and its TCRdb copy is limited to in-frame clones, with some not included. The sample contains approximately 82,000 clones, roughly 90% of which appear only once. Overall study findings and caveats: No direct clonality-survival link was found; a diverse polyclonal response may matter.

This CDR3 spans 14 amino acids. CDR1 is SGHNT, CDR2 YYREEE, per germline (reference sequence). V was pared by 1 base and J by 7 bases, with 11 bases between. J is TRBJ1-4 and V is TRBV5-4; maybe TRBD1 (6 bases). The source is a human donor with glioblastoma. Material: blood, obtained before dendritic cell vaccination. CDR3 bases: TGTGCCAGCAGCTTGTTGGGGGCGCGTGAAAAACTGTTTTTT. This encodes CASSLLGAREKLFF.